The present TCR beta chain was sequenced within a study of metastatic and nonmetastatic thyroid tumors. Study-level background: Repertoires from blood and tumor or nodule tissue of malignant and benign thyroid patients were compared.

A few counts support this clone. The V gene's germline CDR1 is MGHRA and CDR2 YSYEKL. Trimming took 0 bases from V and 0 from J, leaving 9 bases between them. The CDR3 is made up of 16 amino acids. TCRdb reanalyzed the PCR reads via MiXCR. The sample has around 14,000 clones, roughly 3.5% seen once. Thyroid surgery took place with no prior treatment in any patient. The sample comprised tumor tissue. V gene TRBV4-1 combines with J gene TRBJ1-5; D ambiguous. This receptor was obtained from a female donor with papillary thyroid cancer or a benign thyroid nodule (not recorded which). Some clones in this sample may be carry-over from other donors' samples. CDR3 sequence reads: CASSQEQSYSNQPQHF. CDR3 DNA sequence: TGCGCCAGCAGCCAAGAACAGAGTTATAGCAATCAGCCCCAGCATTTT.